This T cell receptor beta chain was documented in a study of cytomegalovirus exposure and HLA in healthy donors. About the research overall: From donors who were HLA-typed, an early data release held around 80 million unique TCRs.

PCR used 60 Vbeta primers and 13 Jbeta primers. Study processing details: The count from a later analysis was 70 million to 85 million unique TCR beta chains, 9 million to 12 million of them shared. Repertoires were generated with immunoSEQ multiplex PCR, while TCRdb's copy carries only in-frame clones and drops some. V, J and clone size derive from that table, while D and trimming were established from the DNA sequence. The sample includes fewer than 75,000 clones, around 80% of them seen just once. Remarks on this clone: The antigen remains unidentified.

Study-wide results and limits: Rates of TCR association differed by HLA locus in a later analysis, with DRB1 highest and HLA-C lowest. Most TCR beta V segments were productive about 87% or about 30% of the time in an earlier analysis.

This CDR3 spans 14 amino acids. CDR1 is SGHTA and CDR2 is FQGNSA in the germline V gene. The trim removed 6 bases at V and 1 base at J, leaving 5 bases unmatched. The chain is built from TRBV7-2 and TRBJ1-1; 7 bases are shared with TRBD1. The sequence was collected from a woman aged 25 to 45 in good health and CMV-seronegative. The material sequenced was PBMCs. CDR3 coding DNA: TGTGCCAGCAGATCCCAGGGGGGGAACACTGAAGCTTTCTTT. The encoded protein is CASRSQGGNTEAFF. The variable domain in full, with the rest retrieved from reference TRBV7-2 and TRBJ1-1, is GAGVSQSPSNKVTEKGKDVELRCDPISGHTALYWYRQSLGQGLEFLIYFQGNSAPDKSGLPSDRFSAERTGGSVSTLTIQRTQQEDSAVYLCASRSQGGNTEAFFGQGTRLTVV.